The 10 T cell receptor beta chains below come from one sample, sequenced in a study of blood T cells in healthy people across ages. The second PCR ran about 7 to 12 cycles with a sample-barcoded 5' primer and J-beta primers. Each CDR3 protein gets one entry after TCRdb re-called the 5' RACE reads with MiXCR. This table has 1.4 million to 1.5 million distinct CDR3 sequences, 42% appearing once. The material sequenced was blood. These receptors were collected from a woman under 30 in good health.

In its sample, this clonotype was seen a few times. The chain links TRBV2 to TRBJ2-3; D is ambiguous. Per germline, CDR1 SNHLY and CDR2 FYNNEI. This CDR3 is 15 amino acids long. Trimming removed 2 bases at V and 4 bases at J, with 13 bases between. In DNA form, the CDR3 reads TGTGCCAGCAGTGAAAGTTACAGCCAGGCAGATACGCAGTATTTT. As protein: CASSESYSQADTQYF.

The CDR3 sequence is CASSLKGREVDTQYF. DNA of the CDR3: TGTGCCAGCAGCTTAAAGGGGCGGGAGGTTGATACGCAGTATTTT. The gene calls are TRBV11-2 and TRBJ2-3; 8 positions agree with TRBD2. J lost 6 bases, V lost 2 bases, and 7 bases had no gene match. The V gene's germline CDR1 is SGHAT and CDR2 FQNNGV. This CDR3 spans 15 amino acids.

The V and J genes are TRBV5-1 and TRBJ2-5, with D possibly TRBD1 on 6 matching bases. CDR1 and CDR2 (germline): SGHRS, YFSETQ. V lost 0 bases to trimming and J lost 11 bases, with 23 bases between them. The CDR3 spans 16 residues. DNA of the CDR3: TGCGCCAGCAGCTTGGGACAGGCCGCCTCCTACAATGAGCAGTACTTC. Its protein product is CASSLGQAASYNEQYF.

This chain joins TRBV12-3 or TRBV12-4 and TRBJ2-5; 7 positions match TRBD2. The CDR3 loop spans 15 amino acids. Losses at the gene ends were 5 bases for V and 7 bases for J; bases not matched to a gene: 13. The CDR3 protein is CASSLMTSWTGTQYF. CDR3 nucleotides: TGTGCCAGCAGTCTAATGACTAGCTGGACGGGGACCCAGTACTTC.

This clonotype was found a few times. The chain combines TRBV15 with TRBJ2-5; no clear D gene. CDR1 is LNHNV, CDR2 YYDKDF, per germline (reference sequence). The CDR3 has 12 amino acids. The V end lost 3 bases, the J end lost 3 bases, and 5 bases lay between the germline ends. The CDR3 sequence: CATSSGEETQYF. The CDR3 DNA is TGTGCCACCAGCAGCGGAGAAGAGACCCAGTACTTC.

The chain couples TRBV6-1 to TRBJ2-5; 7 bases are shared with TRBD2. Germline V gives CDR1 MNHNS, CDR2 SASEGT. The CDR3 contains 14 residues. V lost 6 bases and J lost 0; bases outside the gene matches: 4. The CDR3, as DNA: TGTGCCAGCAGAGTCGGGGGGAACCAAGAGACCCAGTACTTC. Its protein is CASRVGGNQETQYF.

The rearrangement joins TRBV4-1 to TRBJ2-3; D uncertain. CDR3 length: 17 amino acids. CDR1 MGHRA and CDR2 YSYEKL come from the germline V gene. Trimming cost V 0 bases and J 0 bases, with 13 bases left between them. CDR3 region: CASSQDPTRESTDTQYF. The CDR3 bases are TGCGCCAGCAGCCAAGATCCAACGAGAGAGAGCACAGATACGCAGTATTTT.

The chain couples TRBV6-5 to TRBJ2-3; 9 nucleotides line up with TRBD1. The CDR3 totals 14 residues. Germline CDR1 is MNHEY and CDR2 is SVGAGI. Germline trimming cut 5 bases from V and 8 bases from J; bases unmatched to any gene: 8. The CDR3 protein is CASSPGQGSSTQYF. CDR3 coding DNA: TGTGCCAGCAGTCCCGGACAGGGGTCCAGTACGCAGTATTTT.

This chain connects TRBV6-1 to TRBJ2-1; D is unresolved. The V and J ends lost 2 bases and 6 bases respectively, with 11 bases between them. CDR3 length equals 14 residues. CDR1 and CDR2 from the germline V gene are MNHNS and SASEGT. CDR3 in amino acids: CASSERQERNEQFF. The CDR3, as DNA: TGTGCCAGCAGTGAAAGGCAGGAGCGCAATGAGCAGTTCTTC.

The chain has TRBV24-1 and TRBJ2-5, with D perhaps matching TRBD1 or TRBD2 (6 bases each). Germline CDR1 and CDR2: KGHDR and SFDVKD. There are 19 residues in the CDR3. Trimming stripped 2 bases from V and 0 bases from J, with 21 bases between. The CDR3 nucleotides are TGTGCCACCAGTGATTCGCGTCCGGTGAGGGGGGCCCACCAAGAGACCCAGTACTTC. This sequence encodes CATSDSRPVRGAHQETQYF.